Given below is one T cell receptor (beta chain) in context. Clones were read by immunoSEQ multiplex PCR, and TCRdb kept only the in-frame ones, dropping some. The sample carries about 100,000 clones, about 90% recorded once. The data belong to a study of control samples from healthy donors and cancer patients. With 2 bases removed from V and 7 bases from J, the gap between germline ends came to 9 bases. This CDR3 spans 13 amino acids. Germline V CDR1 and CDR2: MNHEY, SMNVEV (reference sequence). The J gene is TRBJ2-1, the V gene TRBV27; D call uncertain. The clonotype originates from a woman between 45 and 65 years old in good health. Sequencing was performed on blood. The CDR3, as DNA: TGTGCCAGCAGTTTAAGGTTGGTAAATGAGCAGTTCTTC. As protein: CASSLRLVNEQFF.